The clone carrying this TCR beta chain turned up a few times. Here immunoSEQ multiplex PCR was the method, and the copy in TCRdb shows in-frame clones only, minus some. Here the sample spans roughly 250,000 clones, around 83% being singletons. V was clipped by 1 base and J by 3 bases, with 7 bases between them. The CDR3 has 13 amino acids. Germline values: CDR1 SGHTA, CDR2 FQGNSA. The sample originates from a study of blood T cell repertoires in COVID-19. The wider study: The analysed material was cDNA or gDNA that came from T cells, B-cell-depleted T cells, or PBMCs.

The TCR was taken from a woman over 75 with acute or convalescent COVID-19. J is TRBJ2-7 and V is TRBV7-2; D remains unclear. Material: peripheral blood. The CDR3: CASSLDAGYEQYF. CDR3 DNA sequence: TGTGCCAGCAGCTTAGACGCCGGCTACGAGCAGTACTTC.